The 18 T cell receptor beta chains below were found in one sample sequenced in a study of T-cell memory formation after mild COVID-19. TCRdb ran MiXCR on the 5' RACE reads and lists one entry per CDR3 protein. The table includes roughly 600,000 distinct CDR3 sequences, roughly 18% detected once. Input material: PBMCs or a T cell subset sorted from them (not recorded which). The receptors were gathered from an adult woman who had mild COVID-19 (a few samples of this study predate the infection). Cell type and time point are not known.

This sequence joins TRBV5-1 and TRBJ1-1; D is undetermined. V lost 9 bases and J 3 bases, leaving 15 bases between the germline ends. CDR1 is SGHRS, CDR2 YFSETQ, per germline. The CDR3 is 13 amino acids. CDR3 protein: CATHLGEDTEAFF. The CDR3 region has the DNA TGCGCCACCCATCTGGGAGAGGACACTGAAGCTTTCTTT.

V and J are TRBV3-1 and TRBJ2-2; no reliable D call. V was trimmed by 1 base and J by 6 bases, leaving 6 bases between them. Germline V gene data show CDR1 as LGHDT and CDR2 as YNNKEL (reference sequence). The length of the CDR3 is 13 residues. CDR3 protein: CASSQVPAGELFF. CDR3 nucleotides: TGTGCCAGCAGCCAAGTCCCGGCCGGGGAGCTGTTTTTT.

This clonotype has more than one count but fewer than ten. The chain employs TRBV27 and TRBJ2-7; D ambiguous. The length of the CDR3 is 14 residues. The germline V and J ends were trimmed by 2 bases and 2 bases, with 10 bases remaining between them. Germline V CDR1 and CDR2: MNHEY, SMNVEV (reference sequence). CDR3 nucleotides: TGTGCCAGCAGTTTACGCGGCGATCCCTACGAGCAGTACTTC. Translating gives CASSLRGDPYEQYF.

The chain carries TRBV7-9 and TRBJ2-7; 12 nucleotides line up with TRBD2. The germline V gene encodes CDR1 SEHNR and CDR2 FQNEAQ (reference sequence). This CDR3 is built from 20 residues. V lost 4 bases, J lost 0 bases, and 16 bases stayed unmatched. The CDR3 loop is CASSSPKTSGGGRNSYEQYF. CDR3 nucleotides: TGTGCCAGCAGCTCCCCTAAGACTAGCGGGGGAGGTCGTAACTCCTACGAGCAGTACTTC.

This clonotype came up a few times. The V and J genes are TRBV20-1 and TRBJ1-2; no reliable D call. Between the trimmed V and J ends, which lost 4 bases and 4 bases, there was a span of 16 bases. Per germline, CDR1 DFQATT and CDR2 SNEGSKA (reference sequence). The CDR3 totals 14 residues. The CDR3 DNA follows: TGCAGTGCTACATCGCGGAGACAAACCTATGGCTACACCTTC. Protein sequence: CSATSRRQTYGYTF.

The sample holds a few counts of this clonotype. J is TRBJ2-7 and V is TRBV12-3 or TRBV12-4; 14 bases align to TRBD2. The J segment lost 0 bases and the V segment lost 5 bases, leaving 15 bases of the junction unmatched. The length of the CDR3 is 20 residues. CDR3 sequence: CASSAQGRGLAGVSSYEQYF. Written as DNA, the CDR3 is TGTGCCAGCAGTGCCCAGGGCCGGGGACTAGCGGGAGTAAGCTCCTACGAGCAGTACTTC.

The chain combines TRBV11-2 with TRBJ1-2; TRBD1 aligns across 7 bases. This CDR3 comprises 16 residues. The V gene end was trimmed by 0 bases and the J gene end by 3 bases; junction bases not matched to a gene: 7. Per germline, CDR1 SGHAT and CDR2 FQNNGV. The CDR3: CASSLDRDRRYYGYTF. For the CDR3, the DNA is TGTGCCAGCAGCTTAGACCGGGACAGACGATACTATGGCTACACCTTC.

The chain uses TRBV27 and TRBJ1-1, with 7 bases matching TRBD1. The germline gives CDR1 MNHEY, CDR2 SMNVEV (reference sequence). Trimming at V came to 6 bases and at J to 1 base, leaving 2 bases not matched to a gene. The CDR3 sequence is 13 residues long. The CDR3 bases are TGTGCCAGCAGACAGGGGTGGAACACTGAAGCTTTCTTT. It codes for CASRQGWNTEAFF.

V and J are TRBV19 and TRBJ2-1; D gene ambiguous. This CDR3 is 15 amino acids long. Trimming pared 4 bases from V and 1 base from J, leaving 11 bases between. The germline V gene encodes CDR1 LNHDA and CDR2 SQIVND (reference sequence). The CDR3 is CASSSPFRSYNEQFF. CDR3 bases: TGTGCCAGTAGTAGCCCTTTTAGGTCCTACAATGAGCAGTTCTTC.

The CDR3 region is CASSQDSGTGDKQYF. The CDR3 DNA is TGTGCCAGCAGCCAAGATAGCGGGACAGGGGACAAGCAGTACTTC. This chain connects TRBV3-1 to TRBJ2-7; 10 positions agree with TRBD1. V shed 0 bases and J 8 bases; nucleotides not matched to a gene: 7. CDR1 is LGHDT, CDR2 YNNKEL, per germline (reference sequence). The CDR3 runs to 15 residues.

V gene TRBV7-2 combines with J gene TRBJ2-1, with D tentatively TRBD1 or TRBD2 (5 bases each). This CDR3 is 16 amino acids long. The germline V gene has CDR1 SGHTA and CDR2 FQGNSA. Trimming cost V 1 base and J 0 bases, with 10 bases left between them. CDR3 sequence reads: CASSLEGTTSYNEQFF. The CDR3, as DNA: TGTGCCAGCAGCTTAGAAGGGACCACCTCCTACAATGAGCAGTTCTTC.

The CDR3 region is CSVDSNEQFF. The CDR3 DNA sequence: TGCAGCGTTGATAGCAATGAGCAGTTCTTC. The V call is TRBV29-1, the J call TRBJ2-1; D is ambiguous. The CDR3 sequence is 10 residues long. With 3 bases removed from V and 6 bases from J, the gap between germline ends came to 3 bases. CDR1 and CDR2 from the germline V gene are SQVTM and ANQGSEA.

Ten or more counts support this clonotype. The gene calls are TRBV7-2 and TRBJ2-5, with 9 bases matching TRBD2. Trimming removed 9 bases from V and 7 bases from J; junction bases left unmatched: 6. This CDR3 contains 12 residues. CDR1 and CDR2 from the germline V gene are SGHTA and FQGNSA. The DNA of the CDR3 is TGTGCCAGTGCGGGACTAGCTGGGACCCAGTACTTC. Its protein product is CASAGLAGTQYF.

This clonotype has only a few counts. The rearrangement links TRBV9 to TRBJ2-3; 7 nucleotides match TRBD1. CDR3 size: 17 residues. Per germline, CDR1 SGDLS and CDR2 YYNGEE. Trimming took 0 bases from V and 0 from J; bases not matched to a gene: 7. This CDR3 reads CASSVGVGTDSTDTQYF. The DNA for the CDR3 is TGTGCCAGCAGCGTAGGGGTGGGGACAGATAGCACAGATACGCAGTATTTT.

The V call is TRBV7-9, the J call TRBJ2-3; 11 bases are shared with TRBD2. The V gene's germline CDR1 is SEHNR and CDR2 FQNEAQ (reference sequence). This CDR3 is 16 amino acids long. The ends lost 6 bases at V and 5 bases at J; junction bases unmatched: 10. The CDR3 region has the DNA TGTGCCAGCAGGCCGCTAGCGGGGGGCCTTGGAGATACGCAGTATTTT. Translated, it gives CASRPLAGGLGDTQYF.

V is TRBV5-4 and J is TRBJ2-5; D possibly corresponds to TRBD2 (5 bases). With 4 bases removed from V and 5 bases from J, the gap between germline ends came to 18 bases. The CDR3 is 15 amino acids. Germline V gene data show CDR1 as SGHNT and CDR2 as YYREEE (reference sequence). The DNA of the CDR3 is TGTGCCAGCAGCCCATCAGTCCGGGAAAACGAGACCCAGTACTTC. Its translation is CASSPSVRENETQYF.

This clonotype was picked up one time. The chain employs TRBV5-1 and TRBJ1-2; D gene unclear. The germline V gene has CDR1 SGHRS and CDR2 YFSETQ. The CDR3 consists of 13 residues. V was shortened by 0 bases and J by 6 bases, with 9 bases between the two germline ends. The CDR3 DNA reads as TGCGCCAGCAGCTTGGCCGGGGAGCATGGCTACACCTTC. It yields the protein CASSLAGEHGYTF.

This clonotype was counted only a few times. The chain recombines TRBV3-1 with TRBJ1-2, with D hard to call. The V gene's germline CDR1 is LGHDT and CDR2 YNNKEL (reference sequence). There are 16 residues in the CDR3. The ends were cut back, 7 bases at V and 2 bases at J, with 20 bases in the middle. In nucleotides, the CDR3 is TGTGCCAGCACCCCGTTCACGGGCGAGACGAACTATGGCTACACCTTC. It specifies CASTPFTGETNYGYTF.